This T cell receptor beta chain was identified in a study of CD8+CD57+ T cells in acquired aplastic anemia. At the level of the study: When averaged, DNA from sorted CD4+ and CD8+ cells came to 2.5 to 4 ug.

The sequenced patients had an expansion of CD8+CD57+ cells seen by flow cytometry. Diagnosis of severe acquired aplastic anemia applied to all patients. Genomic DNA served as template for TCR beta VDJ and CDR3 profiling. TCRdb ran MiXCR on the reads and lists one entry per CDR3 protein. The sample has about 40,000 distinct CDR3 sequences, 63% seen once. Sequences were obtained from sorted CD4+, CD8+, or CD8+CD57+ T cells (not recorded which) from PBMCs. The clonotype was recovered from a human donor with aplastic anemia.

In nucleotides, the CDR3 is TGTGCCAGCAGCGCGGGAAGTTTGGGAGGCTACACCTTC. Translating it yields CASSAGSLGGYTF. The chain employs TRBV7-3 and TRBJ1-2; D is undetermined. The CDR3 is 13 residues long. Trimming shortened V by 5 bases and J by 8 bases, and 15 bases separated the two germline ends. Looked up from germline, CDR1 is SGHTA and CDR2 is FQGTGA.